This T cell receptor (beta chain) was sequenced during a study of OX40 agonist ivuxolimab in advanced cancers. The overall study: Given to patients was ivuxolimab, an agonistic anti-OX40 (CD134) antibody. The study gave patients intravenous ivuxolimab at 0.01 to 10 mg/kg every 2 weeks. The eligibility criteria allowed prior anti-PD-1, anti-PD-L1 or anti-CTLA-4 therapy, and about 40% had some. Regarding the study as a whole: Also present in some nonresponders was a low level of normalized T-cell clonal expansion.

This CDR3 contains 14 residues. V was trimmed by 2 bases and J by 7 bases, leaving 15 bases between them. Germline CDR1 is MNHEY and CDR2 is SMNVEV (reference sequence). In this sample, this clone turned up a few times. Its antigen is not identified. Produced via immunoSEQ multiplex PCR; TCRdb's table is partial and in-frame only. The sample contains 75,000 to 95,000 clones, roughly 80% of which appear only once. This sample comprised CD4+ or CD8+ T cells sorted from blood, obtained in a trial of the OX40 agonist ivuxolimab. The gene calls are TRBV27 and TRBJ2-7; D could derive from TRBD1 or TRBD2 (5 bases each). This TCR was recovered from an adult with an advanced solid tumor such as melanoma, head and neck, liver or kidney cancer. The CDR3 DNA reads TGTGCCAGCAGTTTAGGGGGTAACCCTCGAGAGCAGTACTTC. This encodes CASSLGGNPREQYF.